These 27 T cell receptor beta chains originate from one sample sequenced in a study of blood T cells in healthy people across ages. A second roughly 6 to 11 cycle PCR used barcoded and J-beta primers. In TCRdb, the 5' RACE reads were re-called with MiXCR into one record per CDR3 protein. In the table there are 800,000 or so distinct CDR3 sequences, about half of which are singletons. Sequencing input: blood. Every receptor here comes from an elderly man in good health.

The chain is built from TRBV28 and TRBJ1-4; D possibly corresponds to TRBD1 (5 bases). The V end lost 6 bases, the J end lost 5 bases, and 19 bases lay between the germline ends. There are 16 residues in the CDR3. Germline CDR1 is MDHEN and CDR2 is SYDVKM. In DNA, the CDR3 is TGTGCCAGCAGCCCCGGCCGGGTAGGGGCCAATGAAAAACTGTTTTTT. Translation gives CASSPGRVGANEKLFF.

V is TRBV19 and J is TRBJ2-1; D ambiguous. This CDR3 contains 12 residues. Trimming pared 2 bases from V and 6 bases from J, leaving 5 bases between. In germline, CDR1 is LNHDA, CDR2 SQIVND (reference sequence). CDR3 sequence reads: CASSIMTNEQFF. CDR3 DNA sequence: TGTGCCAGTAGTATAATGACCAATGAGCAGTTCTTC.

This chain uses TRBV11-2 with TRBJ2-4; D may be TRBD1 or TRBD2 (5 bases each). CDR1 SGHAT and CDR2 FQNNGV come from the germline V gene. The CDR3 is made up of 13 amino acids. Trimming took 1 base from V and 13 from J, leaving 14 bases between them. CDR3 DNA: TGTGCCAGCAGCTTAGGGCGTTTGGGGGAGCAGTACTTC. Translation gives CASSLGRLGEQYF. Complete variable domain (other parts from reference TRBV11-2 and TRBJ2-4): EAGVAQSPRYKIIEKRQSVAFWCNPISGHATLYWYQQILGQGPKLLIQFQNNGVVDDSQLPKDRFSAERLKGVDSTLKIQPAKLEDSAVYLCASSLGRLGEQYFGAGTRLSVL.

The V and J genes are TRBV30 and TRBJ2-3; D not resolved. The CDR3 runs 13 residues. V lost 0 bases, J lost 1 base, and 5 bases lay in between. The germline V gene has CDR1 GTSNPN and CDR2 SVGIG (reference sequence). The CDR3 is CAWSVGGTDTQYF. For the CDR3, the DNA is TGTGCCTGGAGTGTTGGGGGCACAGATACGCAGTATTTT.

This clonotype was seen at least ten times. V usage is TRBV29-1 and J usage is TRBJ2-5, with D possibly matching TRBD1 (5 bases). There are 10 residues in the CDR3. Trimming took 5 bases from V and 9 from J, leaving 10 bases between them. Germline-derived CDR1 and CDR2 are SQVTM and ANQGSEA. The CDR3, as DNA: TGCAGCGTTTCTCCAGGGTCCCAGTACTTC. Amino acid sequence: CSVSPGSQYF.

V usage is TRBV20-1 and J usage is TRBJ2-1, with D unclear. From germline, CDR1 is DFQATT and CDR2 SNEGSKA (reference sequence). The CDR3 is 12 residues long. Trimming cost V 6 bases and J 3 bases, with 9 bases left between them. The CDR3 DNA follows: TGCAGTGCGGCCGATTTCTACAATGAGCAGTTCTTC. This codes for CSAADFYNEQFF.

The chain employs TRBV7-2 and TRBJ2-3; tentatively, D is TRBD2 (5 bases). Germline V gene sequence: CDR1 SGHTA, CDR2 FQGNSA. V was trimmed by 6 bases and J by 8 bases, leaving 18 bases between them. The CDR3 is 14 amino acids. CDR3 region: CASREGGLVSTQYF. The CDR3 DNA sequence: TGTGCCAGCAGAGAAGGCGGGTTAGTCAGTACGCAGTATTTT.

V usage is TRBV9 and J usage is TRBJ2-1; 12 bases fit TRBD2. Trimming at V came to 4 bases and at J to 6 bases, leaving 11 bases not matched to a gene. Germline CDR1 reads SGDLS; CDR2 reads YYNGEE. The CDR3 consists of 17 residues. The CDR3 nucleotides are TGTGCCAGCAGCACACCTCGACTAGCGGGAGAACGCAATGAGCAGTTCTTC. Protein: CASSTPRLAGERNEQFF.

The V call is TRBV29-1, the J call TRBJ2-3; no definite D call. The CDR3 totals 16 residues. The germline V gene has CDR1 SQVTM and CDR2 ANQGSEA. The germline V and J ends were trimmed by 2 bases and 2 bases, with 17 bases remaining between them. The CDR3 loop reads CSVEKEARRSTDTQYF. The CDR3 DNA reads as TGCAGCGTTGAAAAAGAAGCTCGGCGATCCACAGATACGCAGTATTTT.

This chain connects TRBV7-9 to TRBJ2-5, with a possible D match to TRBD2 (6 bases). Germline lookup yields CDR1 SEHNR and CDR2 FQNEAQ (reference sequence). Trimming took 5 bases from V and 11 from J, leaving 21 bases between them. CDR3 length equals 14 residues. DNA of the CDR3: TGTGCCAGCAGCCCTAGAAGGGACTCAAGTATACAGTACTTC. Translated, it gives CASSPRRDSSIQYF.

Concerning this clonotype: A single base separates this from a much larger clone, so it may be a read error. The CDR3 DNA reads TGCAGTGCTCTCAGTTCTAGCGGGGGGGCGAATGAGCAGTTCTTC. Its translation: CSALSSSGGANEQFF. This chain connects TRBV20-1 to TRBJ2-1; 12 nucleotides match TRBD2. The germline CDR1 and CDR2 sequences are DFQATT and SNEGSKA (reference sequence). There are 15 residues in the CDR3. Unmatched junction bases numbered 9, after V lost 5 bases and J lost 7 bases.

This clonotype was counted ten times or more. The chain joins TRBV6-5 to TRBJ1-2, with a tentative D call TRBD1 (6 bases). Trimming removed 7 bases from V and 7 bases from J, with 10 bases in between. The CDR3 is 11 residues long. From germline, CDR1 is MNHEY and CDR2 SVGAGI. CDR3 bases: TGTGCCAGCACCGAGGGGGGTGGCTACACCTTC. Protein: CASTEGGGYTF.

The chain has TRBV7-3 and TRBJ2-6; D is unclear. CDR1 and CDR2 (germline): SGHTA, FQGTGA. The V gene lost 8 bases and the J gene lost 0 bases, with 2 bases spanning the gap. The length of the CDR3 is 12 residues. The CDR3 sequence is CASRSGANVLTF. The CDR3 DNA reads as TGTGCCAGCCGCTCTGGGGCCAACGTCCTGACTTTC.

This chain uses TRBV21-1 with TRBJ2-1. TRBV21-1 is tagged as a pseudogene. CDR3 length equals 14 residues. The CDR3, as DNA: TGTGCCAGCAGCAAAGTAGATAAAAACAATGAGCAGTTCTTC. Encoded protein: CASSKVDKNNEQFF.

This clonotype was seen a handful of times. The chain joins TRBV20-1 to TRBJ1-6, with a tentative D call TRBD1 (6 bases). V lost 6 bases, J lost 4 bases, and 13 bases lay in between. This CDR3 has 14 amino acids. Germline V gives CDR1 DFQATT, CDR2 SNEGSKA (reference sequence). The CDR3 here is CSAEGTPYNSPLHF. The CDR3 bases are TGCAGTGCAGAAGGGACACCTTATAATTCACCCCTCCACTTT.

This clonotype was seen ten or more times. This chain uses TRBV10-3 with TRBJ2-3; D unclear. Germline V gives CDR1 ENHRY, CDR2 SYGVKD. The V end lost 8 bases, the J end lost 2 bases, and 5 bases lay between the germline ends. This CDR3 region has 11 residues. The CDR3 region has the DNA TGTGCCATCCGGTACACAGATACGCAGTATTTT. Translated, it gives CAIRYTDTQYF.

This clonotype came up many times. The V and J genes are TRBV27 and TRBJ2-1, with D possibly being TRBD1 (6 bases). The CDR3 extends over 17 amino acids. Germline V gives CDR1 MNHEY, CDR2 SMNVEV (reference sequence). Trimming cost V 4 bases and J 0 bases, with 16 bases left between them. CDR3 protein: CASSWLVGADSYNEQFF. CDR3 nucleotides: TGTGCCAGCAGTTGGTTGGTGGGGGCGGACTCCTACAATGAGCAGTTCTTC.

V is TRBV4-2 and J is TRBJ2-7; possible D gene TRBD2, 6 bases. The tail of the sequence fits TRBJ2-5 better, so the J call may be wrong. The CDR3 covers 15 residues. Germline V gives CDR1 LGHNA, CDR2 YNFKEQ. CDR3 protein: CASSQDALAHETQYF. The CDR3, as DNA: TGTGCCAGCAGCCAAGATGCTCTAGCGCATGAGACCCAGTACTTC.

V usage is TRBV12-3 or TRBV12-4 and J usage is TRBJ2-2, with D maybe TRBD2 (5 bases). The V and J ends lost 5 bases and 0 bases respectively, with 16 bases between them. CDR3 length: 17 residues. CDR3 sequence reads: CASSLAFAGTNTGELFF. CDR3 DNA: TGTGCCAGCAGTCTGGCATTTGCGGGTACGAACACCGGGGAGCTGTTTTTT.

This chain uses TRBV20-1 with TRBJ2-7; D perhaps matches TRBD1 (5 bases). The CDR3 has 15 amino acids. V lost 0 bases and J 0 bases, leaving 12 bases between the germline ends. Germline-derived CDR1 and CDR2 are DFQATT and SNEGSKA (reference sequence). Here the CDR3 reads CSAREVRASSYEQYF. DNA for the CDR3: TGCAGTGCTAGAGAAGTCAGGGCGAGCTCCTACGAGCAGTACTTC.

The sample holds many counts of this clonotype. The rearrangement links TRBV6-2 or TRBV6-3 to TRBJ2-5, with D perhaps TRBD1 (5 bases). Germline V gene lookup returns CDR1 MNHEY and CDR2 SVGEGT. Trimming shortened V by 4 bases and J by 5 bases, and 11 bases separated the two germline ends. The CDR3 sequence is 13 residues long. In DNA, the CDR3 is TGTGCCAGCAGTTTCTCCAGGGTGGAGACCCAGTACTTC. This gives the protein CASSFSRVETQYF.

The CDR3 DNA sequence: TGTGCCAGCAGTCAAACAGGGCGCAATCAGCCCCAGCATTTT. This sequence encodes CASSQTGRNQPQHF. This rearrangement joins TRBV27 to TRBJ1-5, with D possibly being TRBD1 (6 bases). Trimming removed 5 bases from V and 2 bases from J, with 10 bases in between. CDR1 is MNHEY, CDR2 SMNVEV, per germline (reference sequence). The CDR3 extends over 14 amino acids.

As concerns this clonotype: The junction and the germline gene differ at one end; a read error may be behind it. Here the CDR3 reads CASSTRGPQETQCF. In nucleotides, the CDR3 is TGTGCCAGCAGTACCCGGGGGCCCCAAGAGACCCAGTGCTTC. The chain has TRBV6-6 and TRBJ2-5; either TRBD1 or TRBD2 may supply D (6 bases each). CDR1 and CDR2 (germline): MNHNY, SVGAGI (reference sequence). The CDR3 length is 14 residues.

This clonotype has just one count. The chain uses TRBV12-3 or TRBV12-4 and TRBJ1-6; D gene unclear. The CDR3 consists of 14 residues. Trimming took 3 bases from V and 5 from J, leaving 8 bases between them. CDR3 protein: CASSLRRNNSPLHF. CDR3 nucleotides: TGTGCCAGCAGTTTGAGGCGGAATAATTCACCCCTCCACTTT.

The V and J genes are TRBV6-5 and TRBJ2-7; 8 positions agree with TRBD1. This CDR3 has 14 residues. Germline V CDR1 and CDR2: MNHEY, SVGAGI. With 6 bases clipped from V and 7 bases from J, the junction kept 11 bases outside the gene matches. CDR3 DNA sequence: TGTGCCAGCAGGGAGACAGGGGAAATGAAAGAGCAGTACTTC. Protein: CASRETGEMKEQYF.

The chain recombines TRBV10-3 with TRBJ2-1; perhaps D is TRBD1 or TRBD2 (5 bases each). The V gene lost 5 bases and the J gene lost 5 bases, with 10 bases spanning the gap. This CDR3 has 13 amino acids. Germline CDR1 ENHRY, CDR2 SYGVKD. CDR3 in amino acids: CAISWDLHNEQFF. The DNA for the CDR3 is TGTGCCATCAGTTGGGACCTCCACAATGAGCAGTTCTTC.

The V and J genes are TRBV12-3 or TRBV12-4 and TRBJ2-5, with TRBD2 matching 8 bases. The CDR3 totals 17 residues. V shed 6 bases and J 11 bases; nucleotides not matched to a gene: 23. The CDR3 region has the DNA TGTGCCAGCAGCCTGAGGCTAGCGGGTGGGGCGGGCAATGAGCAGTACTTC. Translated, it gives CASSLRLAGGAGNEQYF.